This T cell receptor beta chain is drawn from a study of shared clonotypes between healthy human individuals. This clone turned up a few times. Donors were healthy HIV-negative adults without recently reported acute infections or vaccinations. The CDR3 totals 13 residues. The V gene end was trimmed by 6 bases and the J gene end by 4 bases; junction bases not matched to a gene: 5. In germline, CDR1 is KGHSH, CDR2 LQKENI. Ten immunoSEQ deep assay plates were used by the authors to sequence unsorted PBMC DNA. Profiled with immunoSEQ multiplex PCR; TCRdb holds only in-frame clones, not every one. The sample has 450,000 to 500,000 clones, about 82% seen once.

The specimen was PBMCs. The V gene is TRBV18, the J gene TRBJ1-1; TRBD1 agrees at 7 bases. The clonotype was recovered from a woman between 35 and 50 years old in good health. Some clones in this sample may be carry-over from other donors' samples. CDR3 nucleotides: TGTGCCAGCTCTCGGGACAGAGGCACTGAAGCTTTCTTT. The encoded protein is CASSRDRGTEAFF. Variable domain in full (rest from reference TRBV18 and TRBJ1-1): NAGVMQNPRHLVRRRGQEARLRCSPMKGHSHVYWYRQLPEEGLKFMVYLQKENIIDESGMPKERFSAEFPKEGPSILRIQQVVRGDSAAYFCASSRDRGTEAFFGQGTRLTVV.